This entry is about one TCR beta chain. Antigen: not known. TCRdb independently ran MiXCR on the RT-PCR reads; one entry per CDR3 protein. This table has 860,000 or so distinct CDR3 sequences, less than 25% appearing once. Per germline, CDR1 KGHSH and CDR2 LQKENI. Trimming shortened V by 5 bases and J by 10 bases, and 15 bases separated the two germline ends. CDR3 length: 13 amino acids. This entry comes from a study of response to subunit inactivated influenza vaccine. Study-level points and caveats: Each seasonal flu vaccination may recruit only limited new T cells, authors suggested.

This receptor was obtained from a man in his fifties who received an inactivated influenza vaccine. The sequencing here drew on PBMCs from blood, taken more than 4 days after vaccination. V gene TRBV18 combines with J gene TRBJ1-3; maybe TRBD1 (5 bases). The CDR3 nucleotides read TGTGCCAGCTCAGAGGGGACGGAAAGGACCATATATTTT. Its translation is CASSEGTERTIYF.